Sequencing of this T cell receptor beta chain was carried out in a study of Ad26.COV2.S vaccination and SARS-CoV-2 variants (dated by TCRdb to 2020 to 2022). With regard to the full study: Vaccine-arm donors came from COV1001, a multicentre, randomized, double-blind, placebo-controlled phase I-IIa trial of Ad26.COV2.S in healthy adults. Ad26.COV2.S was administered intramuscularly at 5 x 10^10 or 1 x 10^11 viral particles, either as a single shot or as two shots given 56 days apart. TCRbeta repertoire sequencing served as the tool for gauging how specific and how broad the SARS-CoV-2-reactive T cell receptors were following Ad26.COV2.S vaccination. A total of around 32 samples were included in the TCR-sequenced set, comprising around 20 Ad26.COV2.S vaccine recipients, 5 placebo recipients and 8 SARS-CoV-2 convalescent individuals. Trial participants were randomized into five groups of five: low-dose or high-dose Ad26.COV2.S given once or twice, or placebo on both occasions. Blinding of investigators to trial group allocation was maintained during experiments and outcome assessment.

Comment on this clone: There is no known antigen for this receptor. It has no much larger one-base neighbor in the sample; base qualities were not kept.

TCRbeta CDR3 regions were sequenced with the immunoSEQ Assay. After extraction, genomic DNA underwent amplification by bias-controlled multiplex PCR, followed by high-throughput sequencing. Concerning the study's data processing: To quantify the absolute abundance of every unique TCRbeta CDR3 region, sequences were collapsed and filtered. T cell fraction was estimated by normalizing TCRbeta template counts to usable DNA, with usable DNA measured through amplification of reference genes found in all nucleated cells. Repertoire TCRs were annotated as SARS-CoV-2-specific by exact matching of V gene, CDR3 amino acid sequence and J gene to a known reactive TCR set. MIRA supplied the reference SARS-CoV-2 TCR set, which was filtered for enrichment in COVID-19-positive ImmuneCODE repertoires so that public or cross-reactive TCRs were removed. Drawing on the MIRA antigens, annotated TCRs were analysed further at the level of specific ORF or position within ORF. Breadth was defined as the number of annotated unique rearrangements divided by the total number of unique productive rearrangements, and depth was defined as the summed frequency of the annotated unique rearrangements. TCR breadth was compared between groups using two-sided Wilcoxon rank-sum tests. Here the immuneACCESS table is served through TCRdb, limited to in-frame sequences with V and J called. Missing clones are a known gap in these copies; in checked studies unresolved V genes cover under half, and the rest lacks a known reason. From that table come the V and J calls and clone size; the DNA was used to work out D and trimming. Present in this sample are approximately 450,000 clones, 90% of which were seen just once. 12% of the sample is held by the ten biggest clonotypes.

Findings and caveats that apply to the study as a whole: Higher spike-specific TCR breadth was observed in Ad26.COV2.S recipients than in placebo recipients (P = 0.0014). Vaccine and placebo recipients had similar non-spike TCR breadth, a finding consistent with the vaccine containing only spike. It was noted by the authors that total T cell responses may have been underestimated by the TCR breadth and depth analyses. The study was not powered for comparison of responses between vaccine doses or regimens. After vaccination, substantial breadth of spike-specific CD8+ and CD4+ T cell responses was reported.

Clipping removes 5 bases from V and 5 bases from J, with 9 as the unmatched junction base count. The germline V gene (reference sequence) supplies CDR1 LNHDA and CDR2 SQIVND. The CDR3 holds 15 amino acids from the cysteine to the phenylalanine. The kept DNA is CDR3 alone, 45 bases in frame from the first base. The sample's treatment or condition label, decoded: over 15 received Ad26.COV2.S at low or high dose, single or two shots; five or six received placebo; per-sample allocation not given. Repertoires of vaccine and placebo recipients were sequenced from samples collected on day 63 after the first injection. In Cohort 1b, roughly 26 adults aged 18-55 years were enrolled at a single site in Boston, USA, between 29 July and 7 August 2020. Ad26.COV2.S consisted of a replication-incompetent adenovirus type 26 vector by which a prefusion-stabilized SARS-CoV-2 spike protein from the original Wuhan strain was expressed.

The sequence is built from TRBV19 and TRBJ2-3; TRBD1 fits 8 bases in the junction. Sequencing used peripheral blood, obtained in a trial of Ad26.COV2.S vaccine versus placebo. The TCR originated in a person aged 18 to 59 who received the Ad26.COV2.S COVID-19 vaccine or a placebo. The DNA is TGTGCCAGTAGTGTCGGCAGGGGGCCGGGAGATACGCAGTATTTT. It codes for CASSVGRGPGDTQYF.